A selection of T cell receptor beta chains follows, all from one sample in a study of T cell responses to AZD1222 COVID-19 vaccine. Sequencing was performed with immunoSEQ multiplex PCR; in TCRdb, only in-frame clones are kept and a portion is missing. The table has approximately 74,000 clones, about 85% seen once. The sequences come from peripheral blood, collected 28 days after the second AZD1222 dose. These receptors were obtained from an adult who received the AZD1222 COVID-19 vaccine. The CDR3 runs from the conserved cysteine through the conserved F or W. D genes are given only for firm matches. Clone size appears in some rows only: once, few, many, or a class for an expanded clone.

v_call	clone_size	d_call	j_call	cdr3_nt	cdr3_aa
TRBV18	.	.	TRBJ2-1	TGTGCCAGCTCACTGGGGGGGCCCTTTAGCTCCTACAATGAGCAGTTCTTC	CASSLGGPFSSYNEQFF
TRBV27	.	TRBD1	TRBJ1-4	TGTGCCAGCAGGATACAGGGGAAAAGGCAAGGGAATGAAAAACTGTTTTTT	CASRIQGKRQGNEKLFF
TRBV7-9	few	TRBD1	TRBJ1-4	TGTGCCAGCAGCTCTGACAGGGGGGCTAATGAAAAACTGTTTTTT	CASSSDRGANEKLFF
TRBV7-2	.	.	TRBJ1-5	TGTGCCAGCAGCCCCGGCCAGAACCTCAATCAGCCCCAGCATTTT	CASSPGQNLNQPQHF
TRBV6-5	.	.	TRBJ1-2	TGTGCCAGCAGTCCCCGGGAGACTAACTATGGCTACACCTTC	CASSPRETNYGYTF
TRBV18	.	.	TRBJ1-2	TGTGCCAGCTCACCTAACACGGCAGCCCAAGGCTACACCTTC	CASSPNTAAQGYTF
TRBV7-9	few	TRBD1	TRBJ1-4	TGTGCCAGCAGCTTAGAACAGGGGAATGAAAAACTGTTTTTT	CASSLEQGNEKLFF
TRBV6-2/TRBV6-3	.	TRBD2	TRBJ2-7	TGTGCCAGCAGTTACTCGCTAGCGGGAGGGCCCTCCGGTACCTACGAGCAGTACTTC	CASSYSLAGGPSGTYEQYF
TRBV6-6	.	TRBD1	TRBJ1-2	TGTGCCAGCAAACAGGGGGGAGGGTATGGCTACACCTTC	CASKQGGGYGYTF
TRBV5-1	.	.	TRBJ2-5	TGCGCCAGCACCCGGACGCCCACGGCACGCGAGACCCAGTACTTC	CASTRTPTARETQYF
TRBV7-2	.	.	TRBJ1-3	TGTGCCAGCAGCTTAGGTCGGGCGGGTATCTCTGGAAACACCATATATTTT	CASSLGRAGISGNTIYF
TRBV29-1	once	.	TRBJ2-2	TGCAGCGCGCAGTGGGGGCACGGAGACGGGGAGCTGTTTTTT	CSAQWGHGDGELFF
TRBV4-3	few	.	TRBJ1-5	TGCGCCAGCAGCCAGGCGACAGGCTGGAGCAATCAGCCCCAGCATTTT	CASSQATGWSNQPQHF
TRBV6-5	once	TRBD1	TRBJ1-1	TGTGCCAGCAGGGACAGGGGGACTGAAGCTTTCTTT	CASRDRGTEAFF
TRBV12-3/TRBV12-4	.	.	TRBJ2-1	TGTGCCAGCAGTTTGCAAGTTAATGAGCAGTTCTTC	CASSLQVNEQFF
TRBV29-1	.	.	TRBJ1-2	TGCAGCTGTCTACAGGGCTCTGGCTACACCTTC	CSCLQGSGYTF
TRBV11-1	.	TRBD2	TRBJ2-7	TGTGCCATCGCAAGGGGAGGGTCCAGGCACGAGCAGTACTTC	CAIARGGSRHEQYF
TRBV6-6	.	TRBD1	TRBJ2-3	TGTGCCAGCAGTCGGAGGGGGACAGGGGGCTCCCAAGATACGCAGTATTTT	CASSRRGTGGSQDTQYF
TRBV5-8	few	TRBD2	TRBJ2-3	TGTGCCAGCAGCCTCGGGACTAGCACTAGCACAGATACGCAGTATTTT	CASSLGTSTSTDTQYF
TRBV6-5	.	.	TRBJ1-1	TGTGCCAGCAGTTACGACTTCGGCAGGGAAGCTTTCTTT	CASSYDFGREAFF
TRBV2	.	.	TRBJ1-2	TGTGCCAGCAGTGAAGGGTTAGGGGTGAGCTTGGGCTACACCTTC	CASSEGLGVSLGYTF
TRBV5-1	.	.	TRBJ1-1	TGCGCCAGCAGCCACCTGACAAACCTGAACACTGAAGCTTTCTTT	CASSHLTNLNTEAFF
TRBV19	.	TRBD2	TRBJ2-7	TGTGCCAGTAGTAGGACTAGCGGGCATCACGAGAGGGAGCAGTACTTC	CASSRTSGHHEREQYF
TRBV9	.	.	TRBJ1-6	TGTGCCAGCAGCTCGGACAGCCCACAGAATTCACCCCTCCACTTT	CASSSDSPQNSPLHF
TRBV10-2	.	.	TRBJ2-2	TGCGCCAGCCGGCCTCACACCGGGGAGCTGTTTTTT	CASRPHTGELFF
TRBV4-3	.	.	TRBJ1-2	TGCGCCAGCAGCCAAGAGAATTATCGAGGCTACACCTTC	CASSQENYRGYTF
TRBV6-6	.	TRBD2	TRBJ2-1	TGTGCCAGCAGGCCCGGGACTAGCAGCTACAATGAGCAGTTCTTC	CASRPGTSSYNEQFF
TRBV9	once	TRBD1	TRBJ2-2	TGTGCCAGCAGCCCAATCCCGACAGGGGGTAATGATAGGGCCGGGGAGCTGTTTTTT	CASSPIPTGGNDRAGELFF
TRBV7-2	.	.	TRBJ1-6	TGTGCCAGCAGCTTCCTACAGGAAACCAATTCACCCCTCCACTTT	CASSFLQETNSPLHF
TRBV27	.	.	TRBJ2-7	TGTGCCAGCAGTACTATTCATGCTGGGGCCTACGAGCAGTACTTC	CASSTIHAGAYEQYF
TRBV11-2	.	.	TRBJ2-3	TGTGCCAGCAGTAGCACAGATACGCAGTATTTT	CASSSTDTQYF
TRBV18	.	TRBD1	TRBJ1-4	TGTGCCAGCTCAGCGATGACAGGGGTTGGGAATGAAAAACTGTTTTTT	CASSAMTGVGNEKLFF
TRBV3-1/TRBV3-2	.	.	TRBJ2-5	TGTGCCAGCAGCGCCACCATGACTGAGGCCCAGTACTTC	CASSATMTEAQYF
TRBV19	.	.	TRBJ2-7	TGTGCCACCGCGGCGTCCCCCCTTATTTCCTACGAGCAGTACTTC	CATAASPLISYEQYF
TRBV29-1	.	TRBD1	TRBJ1-3	TGCAGCGTTGTAACCCACAGGGGAACTGGAAACACCATATATTTT	CSVVTHRGTGNTIYF
TRBV4-3	.	TRBD1	TRBJ1-1	TGCGCCAGCAGCCCTGGACAGGTGACTACCATGAACACTGAAGCTTTCTTT	CASSPGQVTTMNTEAFF
TRBV11-2	.	.	TRBJ1-5	TGTGCCAGCAGCAGGGATTGGAGCAATCAGCCCCAGCATTTT	CASSRDWSNQPQHF
TRBV11-3	.	TRBD2	TRBJ2-1	TGTGCCAGCAGCCAGGGACTAGTGGAAGCCAATGAGCAGTTCTTC	CASSQGLVEANEQFF
TRBV9	.	TRBD1	TRBJ1-4	TGTGCCAGCAGCGTCCAGACAGGGTTTAATGAAAAACTGTTTTTT	CASSVQTGFNEKLFF
TRBV19	few	.	TRBJ2-3	TGTGCCAGTAGTGGGTTAGATACGCAGTATTTT	CASSGLDTQYF
TRBV7-8	.	.	TRBJ1-3	TGTGCCAGCAGCTATGGATTGGGGAACTCTGGAAACACCATATATTTT	CASSYGLGNSGNTIYF